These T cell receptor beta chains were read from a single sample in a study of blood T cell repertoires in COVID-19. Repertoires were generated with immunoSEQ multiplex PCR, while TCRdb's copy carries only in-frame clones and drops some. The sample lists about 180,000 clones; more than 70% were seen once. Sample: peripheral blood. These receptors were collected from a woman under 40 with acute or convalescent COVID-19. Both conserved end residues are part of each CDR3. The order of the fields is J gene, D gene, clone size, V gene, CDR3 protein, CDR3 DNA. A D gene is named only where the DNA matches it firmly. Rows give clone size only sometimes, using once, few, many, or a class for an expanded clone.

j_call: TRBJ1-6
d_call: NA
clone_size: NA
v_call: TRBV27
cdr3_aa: CASSNTGLKNSPLHF
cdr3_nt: TGTGCCAGCAGCAATACGGGACTCAAGAATTCACCCCTCCACTTT

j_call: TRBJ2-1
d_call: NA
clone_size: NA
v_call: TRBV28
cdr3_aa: CASSLRNEQFF
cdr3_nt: TGTGCCAGCAGTTTACGGAATGAGCAGTTCTTC

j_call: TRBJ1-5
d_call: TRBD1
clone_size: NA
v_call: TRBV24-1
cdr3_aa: CATSDGTGGQPQHF
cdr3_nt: TGTGCCACCAGTGATGGGACAGGGGGTCAGCCCCAGCATTTT

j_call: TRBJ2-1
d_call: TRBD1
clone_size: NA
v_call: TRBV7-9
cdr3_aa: CASSSPWDRVNEQFF
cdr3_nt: TGTGCCAGCAGCTCCCCGTGGGACAGGGTAAATGAGCAGTTCTTC

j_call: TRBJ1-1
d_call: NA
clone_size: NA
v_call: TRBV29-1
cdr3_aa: CSVVSGRLGGTEAFF
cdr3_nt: TGCAGCGTTGTGTCGGGCAGGTTGGGAGGCACTGAAGCTTTCTTT

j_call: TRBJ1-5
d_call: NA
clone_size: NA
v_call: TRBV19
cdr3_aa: CASSDRNQPQHF
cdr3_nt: TGTGCCAGTAGCGACAGGAATCAGCCCCAGCATTTT

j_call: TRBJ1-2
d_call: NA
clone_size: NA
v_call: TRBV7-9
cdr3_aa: CASSFVENYGYTF
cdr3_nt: TGTGCCAGCAGCTTCGTAGAGAACTATGGCTACACCTTC

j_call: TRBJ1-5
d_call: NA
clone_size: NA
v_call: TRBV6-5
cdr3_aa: CASTQSRNQPQHF
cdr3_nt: TGTGCCAGCACCCAAAGCAGGAATCAGCCCCAGCATTTT

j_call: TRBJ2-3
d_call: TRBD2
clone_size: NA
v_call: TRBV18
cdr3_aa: CASSPGLAVADTQYF
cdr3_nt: TGTGCCAGCTCACCAGGACTAGCGGTCGCGGATACGCAGTATTTT

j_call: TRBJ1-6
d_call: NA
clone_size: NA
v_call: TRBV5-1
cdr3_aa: CASSLEGNRNSPLHF
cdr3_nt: TGCGCCAGCAGCTTGGAGGGGAATCGGAATTCACCCCTCCACTTT

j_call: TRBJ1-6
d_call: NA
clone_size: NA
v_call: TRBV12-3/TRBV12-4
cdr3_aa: CASSPGQSSPLHF
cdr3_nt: TGTGCCAGCAGCCCCGGACAGTCCTCACCCCTCCACTTT

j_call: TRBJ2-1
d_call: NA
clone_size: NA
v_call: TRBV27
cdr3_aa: CASSQNPTANEQFF
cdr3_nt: TGTGCCAGCAGCCAAAACCCGACTGCCAATGAGCAGTTCTTC

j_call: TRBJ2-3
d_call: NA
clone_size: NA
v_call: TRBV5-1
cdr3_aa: CASSWLGGDTDTQYF
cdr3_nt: TGCGCCAGCAGCTGGCTAGGGGGGGACACAGATACGCAGTATTTT

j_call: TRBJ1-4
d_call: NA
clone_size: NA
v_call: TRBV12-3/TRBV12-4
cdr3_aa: CASRVGQLKLFF
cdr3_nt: TGTGCCAGCAGGGTCGGACAGTTAAAACTGTTTTTT

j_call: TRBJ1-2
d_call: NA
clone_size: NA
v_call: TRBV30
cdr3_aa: CAWSVLRGTGSGYTF
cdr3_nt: TGTGCCTGGAGTGTACTGCGGGGTACGGGGAGTGGCTACACCTTC

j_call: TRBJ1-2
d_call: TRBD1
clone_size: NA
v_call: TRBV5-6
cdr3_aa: CASSLLSTGGVGYTF
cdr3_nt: TGTGCCAGCAGCTTGTTATCGACAGGGGGTGTAGGCTACACCTTC

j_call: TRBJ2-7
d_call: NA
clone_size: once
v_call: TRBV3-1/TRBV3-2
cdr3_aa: CASSQVTVEQYF
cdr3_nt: TGTGCCAGCAGCCAAGTAACGGTAGAGCAGTACTTC

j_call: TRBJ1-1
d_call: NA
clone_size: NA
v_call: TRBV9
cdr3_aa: CASNGGRNTEAFF
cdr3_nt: TGTGCCAGCAATGGGGGGAGGAACACTGAAGCTTTCTTT

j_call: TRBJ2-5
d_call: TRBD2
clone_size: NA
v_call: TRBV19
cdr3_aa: CASSSGSRQETQYF
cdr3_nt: TGTGCCAGTAGTAGCGGGAGCCGGCAAGAGACCCAGTACTTC

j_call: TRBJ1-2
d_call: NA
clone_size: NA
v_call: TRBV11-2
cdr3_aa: CASSLARASYGYTF
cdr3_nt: TGTGCCAGCAGCTTAGCCAGGGCCAGCTATGGCTACACCTTC

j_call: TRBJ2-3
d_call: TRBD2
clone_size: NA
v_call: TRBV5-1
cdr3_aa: CASSLSPSGNTDTQYF
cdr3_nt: TGCGCCAGCAGCTTGAGTCCTAGCGGGAACACAGATACGCAGTATTTT

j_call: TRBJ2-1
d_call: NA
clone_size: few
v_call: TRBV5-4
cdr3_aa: CASSSTRANDRAQFF
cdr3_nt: TGTGCCAGCAGCTCGACTAGGGCTAATGATAGAGCGCAGTTCTTC

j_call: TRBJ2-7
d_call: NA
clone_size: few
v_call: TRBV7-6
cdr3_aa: CASSLVVSGTSEQYF
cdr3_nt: TGTGCCAGCAGCTTAGTGGTAAGCGGAACGAGCGAGCAGTACTTC

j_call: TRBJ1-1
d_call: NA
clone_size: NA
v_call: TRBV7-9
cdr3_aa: CASSFRERAFF
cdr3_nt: TGTGCCAGCAGTTTCCGTGAACGGGCTTTCTTT

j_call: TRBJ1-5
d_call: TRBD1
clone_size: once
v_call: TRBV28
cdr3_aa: CASMAGGFSNQPQHF
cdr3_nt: TGTGCCAGCATGGCAGGGGGATTTAGCAATCAGCCCCAGCATTTT

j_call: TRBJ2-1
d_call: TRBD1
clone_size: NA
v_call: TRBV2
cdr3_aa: CASRARFLTGTGRKQKSYNEQFF
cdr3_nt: TGTGCCAGCAGGGCACGATTCTTAACCGGGACAGGGAGGAAACAAAAGTCCTACAATGAGCAGTTCTTC

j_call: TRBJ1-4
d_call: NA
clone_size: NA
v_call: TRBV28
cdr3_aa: CASSFSDEKLFF
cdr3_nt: TGTGCCAGCAGTTTCTCCGATGAAAAACTGTTTTTT

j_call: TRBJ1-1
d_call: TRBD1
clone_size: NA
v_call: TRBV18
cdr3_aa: CASSPIQGALTEAFF
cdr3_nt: TGTGCCAGCTCACCAATCCAGGGGGCTCTGACTGAAGCTTTCTTT

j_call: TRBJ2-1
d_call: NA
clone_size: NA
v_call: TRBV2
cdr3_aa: CASSLIARYNEQFF
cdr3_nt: TGTGCCAGCTCTCTAATAGCAAGGTACAATGAGCAGTTCTTC

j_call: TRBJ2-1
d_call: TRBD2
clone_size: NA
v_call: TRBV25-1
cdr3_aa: CASRAGGLSSYNEQFF
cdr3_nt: TGTGCCAGCAGGGCGGGAGGGCTCTCCTCCTACAATGAGCAGTTCTTC

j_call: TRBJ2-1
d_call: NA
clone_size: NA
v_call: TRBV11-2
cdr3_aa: CASSLLRREGEQFF
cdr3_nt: TGTGCCAGCAGCTTATTGAGACGGGAAGGTGAGCAGTTCTTC

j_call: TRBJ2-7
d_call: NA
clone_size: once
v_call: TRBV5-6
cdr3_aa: CASSLEGKRGYEQYF
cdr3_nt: TGTGCCAGCAGCTTGGAGGGCAAAAGGGGCTACGAGCAGTACTTC

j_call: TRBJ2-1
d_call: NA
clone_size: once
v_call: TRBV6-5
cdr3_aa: CASSYTTGSSYNEQFF
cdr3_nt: TGTGCCAGCAGTTACACTACCGGGTCCTCCTACAATGAGCAGTTCTTC

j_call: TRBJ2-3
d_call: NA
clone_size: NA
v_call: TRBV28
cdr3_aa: CASSLTLTSYSTDTQYF
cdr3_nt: TGTGCCAGCAGTTTAACCCTGACTAGTTATAGCACAGATACGCAGTATTTT

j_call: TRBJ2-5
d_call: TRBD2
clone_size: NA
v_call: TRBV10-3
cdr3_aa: CAARFGRASETQYF
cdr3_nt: TGTGCCGCTCGCTTCGGGAGGGCCTCAGAGACCCAGTACTTC

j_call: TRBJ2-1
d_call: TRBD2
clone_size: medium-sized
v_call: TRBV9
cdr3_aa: CASSGTSGGYNEQFF
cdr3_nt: TGTGCCAGCAGCGGAACTAGCGGGGGATACAATGAGCAGTTCTTC

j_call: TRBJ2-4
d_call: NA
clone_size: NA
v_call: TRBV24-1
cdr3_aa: CATSDSRGAKNIQYF
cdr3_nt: TGTGCCACCAGTGACTCCCGGGGAGCCAAAAACATTCAGTACTTC

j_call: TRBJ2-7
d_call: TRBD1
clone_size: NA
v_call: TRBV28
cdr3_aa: CASSLISRDRFPPYEQYF
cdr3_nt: TGTGCCAGCAGTTTAATAAGCCGGGACAGGTTTCCCCCCTACGAGCAGTACTTC

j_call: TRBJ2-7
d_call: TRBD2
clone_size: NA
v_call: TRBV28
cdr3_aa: CASSTSASGRYGQYF
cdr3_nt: TGTGCCAGCTCTACTTCGGCTAGCGGGAGATACGGGCAGTACTTC

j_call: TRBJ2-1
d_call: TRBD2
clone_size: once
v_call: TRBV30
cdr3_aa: CAWSVRGGRNEQFF
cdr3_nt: TGTGCCTGGAGTGTACGGGGCGGGAGGAATGAGCAGTTCTTC

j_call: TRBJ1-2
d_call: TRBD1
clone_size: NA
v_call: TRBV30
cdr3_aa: CAWRDALGQKSNYGYTF
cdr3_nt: TGTGCCTGGAGGGACGCTCTGGGACAGAAGAGTAACTATGGCTACACCTTC

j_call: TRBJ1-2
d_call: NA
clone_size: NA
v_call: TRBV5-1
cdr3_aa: CASSLAGINYGYTF
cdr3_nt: TGCGCCAGCAGCCTTGCCGGGATTAACTATGGCTACACCTTC

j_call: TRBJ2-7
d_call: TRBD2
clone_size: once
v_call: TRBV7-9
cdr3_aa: CASSSTSVRIYEQYF
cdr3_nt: TGTGCCAGCAGCTCAACTAGCGTTCGTATCTACGAGCAGTACTTC

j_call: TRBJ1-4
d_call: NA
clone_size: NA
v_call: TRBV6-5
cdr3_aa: CASSYSGRQKLFF
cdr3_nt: TGTGCCAGCAGTTACTCGGGGCGGCAAAAACTGTTTTTT

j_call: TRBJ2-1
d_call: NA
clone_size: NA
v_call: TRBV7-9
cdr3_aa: CASISSRSYNEQFF
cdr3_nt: TGTGCCAGCATATCGTCTAGGTCCTACAATGAGCAGTTCTTC

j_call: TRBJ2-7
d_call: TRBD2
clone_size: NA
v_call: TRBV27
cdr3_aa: CASSSWAIAGAGYEQYF
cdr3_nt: TGTGCCAGCAGTTCATGGGCTATAGCGGGAGCTGGCTACGAGCAGTACTTC

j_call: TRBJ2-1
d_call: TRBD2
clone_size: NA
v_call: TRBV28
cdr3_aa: CASSPLGAGVSEQFF
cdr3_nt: TGTGCCAGCAGCCCCCTAGGAGCGGGAGTCAGTGAGCAGTTCTTC

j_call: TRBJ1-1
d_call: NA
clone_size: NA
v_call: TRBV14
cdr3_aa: CASSPNIRDTRKAFF
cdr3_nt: TGTGCCAGCAGTCCTAATATCCGGGACACGAGAAAAGCTTTCTTT

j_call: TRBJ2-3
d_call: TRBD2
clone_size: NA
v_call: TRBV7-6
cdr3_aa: CASSTLTGRMETSGRNTQYF
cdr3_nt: TGTGCCAGCAGCACACTCACAGGTCGGATGGAGACTAGCGGTCGGAATACGCAGTATTTT

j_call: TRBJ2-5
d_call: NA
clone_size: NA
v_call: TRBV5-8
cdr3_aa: CASSPWTIQETQYF
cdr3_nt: TGTGCCAGCAGTCCGTGGACTATTCAAGAGACCCAGTACTTC

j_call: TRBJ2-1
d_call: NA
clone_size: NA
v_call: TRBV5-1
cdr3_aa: CASSRGNEQFF
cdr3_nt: TGCGCCAGCAGCCGAGGGAATGAGCAGTTCTTC

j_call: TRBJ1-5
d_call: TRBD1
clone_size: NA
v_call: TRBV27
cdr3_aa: CASTTGGQPQHF
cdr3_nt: TGTGCCAGCACAACAGGGGGTCAGCCCCAGCATTTT

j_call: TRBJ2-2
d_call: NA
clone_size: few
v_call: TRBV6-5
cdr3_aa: CASRAKNTGELFF
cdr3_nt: TGTGCCAGCAGAGCTAAGAACACCGGGGAGCTGTTTTTT

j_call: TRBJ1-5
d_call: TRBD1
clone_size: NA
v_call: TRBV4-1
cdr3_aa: CASSQDRGQMPQHF
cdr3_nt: TGCGCCAGCAGCCAAGACAGGGGGCAAATGCCCCAGCATTTT

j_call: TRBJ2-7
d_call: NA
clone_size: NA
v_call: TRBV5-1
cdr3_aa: CASSPTDIYEQYF
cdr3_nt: TGCGCCAGCAGCCCCACGGACATCTACGAGCAGTACTTC